What follows are 30 T cell receptor beta chains derived from one specimen sequenced in a study of cytomegalovirus exposure and HLA in healthy donors (dated by TCRdb to about 2017). Library generation was performed with the immunoSEQ multiplex PCR assay. For the multiplex PCR, a mixture combining 60 forward primers for TCR Vbeta segments and 13 reverse primers for TCR Jbeta segments was used. TCRdb mirrors the immuneACCESS table, restricted to in-frame sequences. Some clones are absent from its copies; in checked studies, under half trace to an unresolved V gene, and the reason for the others is unknown. A total of 150,000 to 200,000 clones appear in this sample, roughly 81% of them only once. The top ten hold 4.5% to 5.5% of the sample. What was sequenced was PBMCs. The receptors originated from a girl between 5 and 17 years old in good health and CMV-seropositive.

This chain connects TRBV5-1 to TRBJ2-3; 12 nucleotides match TRBD2. After removal of 4 bases from V and 2 bases from J, the junction contained 14 bases not matched to a gene. Germline assignment: CDR1 SGHRS and CDR2 YFSETQ. The length of the CDR3 is 19 residues. The CDR3 loop is CASSLRLAGAPPDTDTQYF. The CDR3 coding sequence is TGCGCCAGCAGCCTCCGACTAGCGGGGGCCCCACCCGACACAGATACGCAGTATTTT.

The J gene is TRBJ2-3, the V gene TRBV5-8; D remains ambiguous. Looked up from germline, CDR1 is SGHTS and CDR2 is YDEGEE. The CDR3 spans 14 residues. V lost 10 bases, J lost 2 bases, and 17 bases lay in between. The CDR3 is CAGSFDLFTDTQYF. In nucleotides, the CDR3 is TGTGCCGGCTCCTTCGACTTGTTCACAGATACGCAGTATTTT.

V is TRBV27 and J is TRBJ1-2, with 8 nucleotides matching TRBD1. V dropped 3 bases and J dropped 7; count of bases not matched to a gene: 7. The CDR3 covers 14 residues. Germline values: CDR1 MNHEY, CDR2 SMNVEV (reference sequence). The CDR3 protein is CASSFSRQGSGYTF. DNA for the CDR3: TGTGCCAGCAGTTTCTCGCGACAGGGGAGTGGCTACACCTTC.

The chain is built from TRBV10-3 and TRBJ1-1; weak D call: TRBD1 (6 bases). The germline V gene encodes CDR1 ENHRY and CDR2 SYGVKD. There are 17 residues in the CDR3. Trimming stripped 2 bases from V and 0 bases from J, with 16 bases between. CDR3 protein: CAISENRLDSLNTEAFF. The DNA for the CDR3 is TGTGCCATCAGTGAGAACCGCTTGGACAGCTTGAACACTGAAGCTTTCTTT.

The rearrangement links TRBV7-9 to TRBJ1-4, with unresolved D. Deletions cut 5 bases from V and 8 bases from J, with 12 bases between. Germline lookup yields CDR1 SEHNR and CDR2 FQNEAQ (reference sequence). The CDR3 has 13 residues. This chain's CDR3 is CASSQRTGEKLFF. The CDR3, as DNA: TGTGCCAGCAGCCAACGGACGGGGGAAAAACTGTTTTTT.

As for this clone: This sample also contains other DNA sequences that code for the same CDR3. The CDR3 DNA sequence: TGTGCCAGCAGCGTAGGGACAGGCTCCAGCTACGAGCAGTACTTC. Translation gives CASSVGTGSSYEQYF. V gene TRBV9 combines with J gene TRBJ2-7; TRBD1 agrees at 7 bases. With V trimmed by 0 bases and J by 3 bases, 6 bases remained unmatched. Germline assignment: CDR1 SGDLS and CDR2 YYNGEE. The CDR3 runs 15 residues. Variable domain in full (rest from reference TRBV9 and TRBJ2-7): DSGVTQTPKHLITATGQRVTLRCSPRSGDLSVYWYQQSLDQGLQFLIQYYNGEERAKGNILERFSAQQFPDLHSELNLSSLELGDSALYFCASSVGTGSSYEQYFGPGTRLTVT.

The chain links TRBV6-5 to TRBJ1-1; TRBD1 is a possible D gene (5 bases). The CDR3 is 14 residues long. The germline V gene has CDR1 MNHEY and CDR2 SVGAGI. Trimming stripped 5 bases from V and 0 bases from J, with 10 bases between. CDR3 DNA: TGTGCCAGCAGTCCAACCAGGGTGAACACTGAAGCTTTCTTT. Translating it yields CASSPTRVNTEAFF.

The chain links TRBV6-6 to TRBJ2-7; 7 positions agree with TRBD1. This CDR3 spans 14 amino acids. V lost 6 bases, J lost 4 bases, and 9 bases stayed unmatched. Per the germline V gene, CDR1 is MNHNY and CDR2 is SVGAGI (reference sequence). Written as DNA, the CDR3 is TGTGCCAGCAGCTCAACAGGGGACGGTTACGAGCAGTACTTC. Residues: CASSSTGDGYEQYF.

This clone was detected a few times. V gene TRBV6-4 combines with J gene TRBJ2-3; 10 positions agree with TRBD2. Unmatched junction bases numbered 4, after V lost 4 bases and J lost 0 bases. Germline assignment: CDR1 MRHNA and CDR2 SNTAGT. The CDR3 is 16 residues long. The chain's CDR3 is CASSALAGASTDTQYF. The CDR3 nucleotides read TGTGCCAGCAGTGCCCTAGCGGGGGCTAGCACAGATACGCAGTATTTT.

The chain combines TRBV19 with TRBJ2-7, with D unresolved. Germline CDR1 reads LNHDA; CDR2 reads SQIVND (reference sequence). V was trimmed by 4 bases and J by 0 bases, leaving 10 bases between them. This CDR3 spans 14 amino acids. The DNA for the CDR3 is TGTGCCAGTAGTAGAGACATTTCCTCCTACGAGCAGTACTTC. Residues: CASSRDISSYEQYF.

This chain joins TRBV7-2 and TRBJ1-2, with 7 bases matching TRBD1. With V trimmed by 3 bases and J by 2 bases, 9 bases remained unmatched. The CDR3 has 16 amino acids. Per germline, CDR1 SGHTA and CDR2 FQGNSA. CDR3 sequence (DNA): TGTGCCAGCAGCTTTTTGGAGACAGGGACGAACTATGGCTACACCTTC. Its translation is CASSFLETGTNYGYTF.

Details on this clone: Other nucleotide sequences in the sample specify the same CDR3. The chain combines TRBV30 with TRBJ1-6; a weak D match, TRBD1 (5 bases). Germline V lookup: CDR1 GTSNPN, CDR2 SVGIG (reference sequence). The length of the CDR3 is 16 residues. V was trimmed by 3 bases and J by 1 base, leaving 13 bases between them. The CDR3 loop reads CAWRVGGISYNSPLHF. The CDR3 DNA follows: TGTGCCTGGAGGGTGGGGGGGATATCCTATAATTCACCCCTCCACTTT.

This chain joins TRBV10-3 and TRBJ2-3; 8 nucleotides line up with TRBD2. Trimming took 3 bases from V and 4 from J; bases not matched to a gene: 6. This CDR3 region has 15 residues. Germline V lookup: CDR1 ENHRY, CDR2 SYGVKD. Here the CDR3 DNA reads TGTGCCATCAGTGACGGGGGGGGCCTGCCAGATACGCAGTATTTT. Translation gives CAISDGGGLPDTQYF.

V and J are TRBV7-9 and TRBJ1-5; D is unclear. CDR3 length: 13 amino acids. The V gene lost 3 bases and the J gene lost 5 bases, with 8 bases spanning the gap. The germline CDR1 and CDR2 sequences are SEHNR and FQNEAQ (reference sequence). The CDR3 protein is CASSFDLDQPQHF. CDR3 DNA: TGTGCCAGCAGCTTCGACCTAGATCAGCCCCAGCATTTT.

This chain links TRBV6-1 with TRBJ1-2; 7 bases align to TRBD1. V dropped 2 bases and J dropped 4; count of bases not matched to a gene: 4. This CDR3 comprises 14 residues. CDR1 and CDR2 (germline): MNHNS, SASEGT. CDR3 sequence: CASSELAGGYGYTF. The CDR3 DNA reads TGTGCCAGCAGTGAACTAGCAGGGGGCTATGGCTACACCTTC.

The J gene is TRBJ1-1, the V gene TRBV6-5, with D possibly TRBD1 on 6 matching bases. CDR3 size: 14 residues. V gave up 2 bases and J gave up 10 bases, with 17 bases separating them. Looked up from germline, CDR1 is MNHEY and CDR2 is SVGAGI. The CDR3 coding sequence is TGTGCCAGCAGTTACGCAGGGGCCGCGAGAGGAGCTTTCTTT. Translation gives CASSYAGAARGAFF.

J is TRBJ2-3 and V is TRBV19, with TRBD1 matching over 10 bases. There are 15 residues in the CDR3. J was trimmed by 4 bases and V by 2 bases; bases with no gene match: 3. The germline V gene encodes CDR1 LNHDA and CDR2 SQIVND (reference sequence). The DNA for the CDR3 is TGTGCCAGTAGTATATCGACAGGGGGCGCAGATACGCAGTATTTT. As protein: CASSISTGGADTQYF.

This chain links TRBV4-1 with TRBJ2-2; 8 bases fit TRBD2. Trimming removed 4 bases from V and 7 bases from J; junction bases left unmatched: 14. CDR3 length: 17 amino acids. Looked up from germline, CDR1 is MGHRA and CDR2 is YSYEKL. Written as DNA, the CDR3 is TGCGCCAGCAGCCTCAGCCGGGACCCCGGGAGGGGCGGGGAGCTGTTTTTT. This codes for CASSLSRDPGRGGELFF.

This chain uses TRBV7-2 with TRBJ2-1; 10 bases align to TRBD2. The germline gives CDR1 SGHTA, CDR2 FQGNSA. CDR3 length: 15 amino acids. V shed 7 bases and J 8 bases; nucleotides not matched to a gene: 11. The CDR3 sequence: CASNSFRGTSDEQFF. The CDR3, as DNA: TGTGCCAGCAACTCCTTTCGAGGGACTAGCGATGAGCAGTTCTTC.

The chain recombines TRBV5-5 with TRBJ1-5; 8 bases align to TRBD1. This CDR3 has 15 amino acids. Unmatched junction bases numbered 3, after V lost 3 bases and J lost 1 base. The germline V gene has CDR1 SGHKS and CDR2 YYEKEE (reference sequence). The CDR3 loop is CASSWDRTSNQPQHF. The CDR3 DNA sequence: TGTGCCAGCAGCTGGGACAGGACAAGCAATCAGCCCCAGCATTTT.

CDR3 in amino acids: CASSSSSGGASFRETQYF. CDR3 nucleotides: TGCGCCAGCAGCTCGTCTAGCGGGGGGGCATCTTTTCGAGAGACCCAGTACTTC. The gene calls are TRBV5-1 and TRBJ2-5, with TRBD2 identical over 12 bases. V lost 3 bases to trimming and J lost 4 bases; unmatched junction nucleotides: 13. Per the germline V gene, CDR1 is SGHRS and CDR2 is YFSETQ. The CDR3 has 18 amino acids.

The rearrangement joins TRBV6-5 to TRBJ1-1; maybe TRBD1 (6 bases). V lost 2 bases and J lost 1, with 11 bases in between. Germline loops: CDR1 MNHEY, CDR2 SVGAGI. The CDR3 is made up of 15 amino acids. The CDR3 sequence: CASSYPGTPNTEAFF. The DNA for the CDR3 is TGTGCCAGCAGTTACCCCGGGACACCGAACACTGAAGCTTTCTTT.

The sample holds a few counts of this clone. Additional DNA sequences in this sample encode the identical CDR3. This sequence joins TRBV25-1 and TRBJ1-5, with no clear D. This CDR3 spans 12 amino acids. Trimming took 3 bases from V and 7 from J, leaving 7 bases between them. In germline, CDR1 is MGHDK, CDR2 SYGVNS. CDR3: CASSEGGQPQHF. The CDR3 coding sequence is TGTGCCAGCAGTGAGGGCGGGCAGCCCCAGCATTTT.

The chain combines TRBV2 with TRBJ2-3, with a weak D call TRBD2 (6 bases). Germline V gene sequence: CDR1 SNHLY, CDR2 FYNNEI. Trimming left V 8 bases short and J 6 bases short, with 6 bases between. This CDR3 spans 10 amino acids. The CDR3 nucleotides read TGTGCCAGCGCGGGGGATACGCAGTATTTT. Translation: CASAGDTQYF.

The chain is built from TRBV7-8 and TRBJ1-5, with D possibly TRBD1 on 6 matching bases. V was cut by 4 bases and J by 0 bases, with 7 bases left in between. The CDR3 has 14 residues. Germline V lookup: CDR1 SGHVS, CDR2 FQNEAQ. CDR3 sequence (DNA): TGTGCCAGCAGCTCAGGGGATAGCAATCAGCCCCAGCATTTT. Its protein product is CASSSGDSNQPQHF.

The chain joins TRBV19 to TRBJ1-2; D is possibly TRBD1 (6 bases). The CDR3 is 15 amino acids. CDR1 and CDR2 from the germline V gene are LNHDA and SQIVND (reference sequence). Trimming cost V 7 bases and J 2 bases, with 17 bases left between them. CDR3 DNA: TGTGCCAGTAATGCAGGGGACCATCTAAACTATGGCTACACCTTC. Protein product: CASNAGDHLNYGYTF.

The chain combines TRBV2 with TRBJ1-3, with D tentatively TRBD1 (6 bases). Trimming shortened V by 6 bases and J by 0 bases, and 12 bases separated the two germline ends. This CDR3 has 15 amino acids. The germline gives CDR1 SNHLY, CDR2 FYNNEI. CDR3 sequence (DNA): TGTGCCAGCAGCAGGGACACCGGCTCTGGAAACACCATATATTTT. It translates to CASSRDTGSGNTIYF.

The rearrangement uses TRBV6-6 and TRBJ2-7, with 8 bases that match TRBD1. The V gene's germline CDR1 is MNHNY and CDR2 SVGAGI (reference sequence). The trim removed 10 bases at V and 3 bases at J, leaving 8 bases unmatched. CDR3 length equals 13 residues. CDR3 sequence reads: CATARDRLYEQYF. CDR3 nucleotide sequence: TGTGCCACAGCACGGGACAGGCTCTACGAGCAGTACTTC.

This chain's CDR3 is CASSGPSGRGNTEAFF. The CDR3 coding sequence is TGTGCCAGCAGCGGACCTTCAGGGAGGGGGAACACTGAAGCTTTCTTT. The V call is TRBV9, the J call TRBJ1-1; a weak D match, TRBD1 (5 bases). V was shortened by 3 bases and J by 1 base, with 16 bases between the two germline ends. The CDR3 totals 16 residues. Per germline, CDR1 SGDLS and CDR2 YYNGEE.

The V and J genes are TRBV5-1 and TRBJ1-5; 9 positions match TRBD1. From germline, CDR1 is SGHRS and CDR2 YFSETQ. The ends lost 4 bases at V and 6 bases at J; junction bases unmatched: 8. The CDR3 contains 15 residues. The CDR3 bases are TGCGCCAGCAGCCGGACAGGGGATTATGGTCAGCCCCAGCATTTT. Translation: CASSRTGDYGQPQHF.